This T cell receptor (beta chain) emerged from a study of blood T cell repertoires in COVID-19. Per the study methods: Reference gene primers were amplified, and this amplification served to estimate nucleated cell counts. Measured with immunoSEQ multiplex PCR; TCRdb has only the in-frame clones, and not every one. The V and J calls and clone size are taken from that table; D and trimming were inferred from the DNA. Among 180,000 or so clones listed, around 86% were seen once. The V gene end was trimmed by 5 bases and the J gene end by 3 bases; junction bases not matched to a gene: 5. The germline gives CDR1 MNHEY, CDR2 SVGAGI. CDR3 size: 14 residues.

The TCR sequence derives from a man aged 18 to 35 with acute or convalescent COVID-19. Source material: peripheral blood. V and J are TRBV6-5 and TRBJ2-7; 9 bases map to TRBD1. The CDR3 DNA follows: TGTGCCAGCAGTACGGGACAGGGCAGCTACGAGCAGTACTTC. This encodes CASSTGQGSYEQYF.